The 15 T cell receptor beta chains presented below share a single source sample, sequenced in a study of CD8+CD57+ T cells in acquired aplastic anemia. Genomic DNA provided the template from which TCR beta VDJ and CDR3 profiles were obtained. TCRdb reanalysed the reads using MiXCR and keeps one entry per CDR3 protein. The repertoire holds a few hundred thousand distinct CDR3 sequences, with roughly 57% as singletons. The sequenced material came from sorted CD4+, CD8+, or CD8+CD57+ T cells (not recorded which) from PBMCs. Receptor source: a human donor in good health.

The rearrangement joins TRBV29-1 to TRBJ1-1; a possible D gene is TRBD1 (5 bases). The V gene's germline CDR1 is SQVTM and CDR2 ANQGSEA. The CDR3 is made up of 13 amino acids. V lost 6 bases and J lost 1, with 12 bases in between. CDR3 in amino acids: CSVLTDANTEAFF. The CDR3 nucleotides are TGCAGCGTGCTGACAGATGCGAACACTGAAGCTTTCTTT.

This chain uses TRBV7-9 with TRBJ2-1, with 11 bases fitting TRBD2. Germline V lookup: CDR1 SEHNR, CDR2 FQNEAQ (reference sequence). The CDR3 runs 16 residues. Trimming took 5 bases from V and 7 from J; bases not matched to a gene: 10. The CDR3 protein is CASSPGLAERRNEQFF. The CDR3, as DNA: TGTGCCAGCAGCCCGGGACTAGCGGAAAGAAGGAATGAGCAGTTCTTC.

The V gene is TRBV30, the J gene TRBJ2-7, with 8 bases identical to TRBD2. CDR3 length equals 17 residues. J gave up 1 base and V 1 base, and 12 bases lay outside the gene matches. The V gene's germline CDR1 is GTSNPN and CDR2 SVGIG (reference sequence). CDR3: CAWSGGSERERSYEQYF. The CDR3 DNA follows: TGTGCCTGGAGTGGGGGGAGCGAGCGGGAGAGGTCCTACGAGCAGTACTTC.

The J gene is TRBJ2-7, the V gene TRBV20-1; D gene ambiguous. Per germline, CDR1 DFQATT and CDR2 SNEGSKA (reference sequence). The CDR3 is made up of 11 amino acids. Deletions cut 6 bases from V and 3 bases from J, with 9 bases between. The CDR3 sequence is CSALYYYEQYF. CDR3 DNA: TGCAGTGCCCTATATTACTACGAGCAGTACTTC.

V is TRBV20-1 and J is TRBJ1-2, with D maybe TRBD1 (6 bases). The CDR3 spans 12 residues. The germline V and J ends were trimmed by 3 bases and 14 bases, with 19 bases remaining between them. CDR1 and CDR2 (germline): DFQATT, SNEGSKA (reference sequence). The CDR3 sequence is CSARSLDRHNTF. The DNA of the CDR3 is TGCAGTGCTAGGAGTCTTGACAGGCACAATACCTTC.

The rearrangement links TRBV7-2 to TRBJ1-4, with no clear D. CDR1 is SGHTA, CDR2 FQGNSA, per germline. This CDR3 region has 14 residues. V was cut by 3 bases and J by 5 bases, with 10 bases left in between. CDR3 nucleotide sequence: TGTGCCAGCAGCTTGGCAGCCTTAAATGAAAAACTGTTTTTT. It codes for CASSLAALNEKLFF.

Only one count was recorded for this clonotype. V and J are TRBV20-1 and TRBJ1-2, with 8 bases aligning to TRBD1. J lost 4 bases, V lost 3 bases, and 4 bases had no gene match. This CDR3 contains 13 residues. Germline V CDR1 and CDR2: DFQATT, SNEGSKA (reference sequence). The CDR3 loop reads CSARKDRVYGYTF. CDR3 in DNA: TGCAGTGCTAGGAAGGACAGGGTCTATGGCTACACCTTC.

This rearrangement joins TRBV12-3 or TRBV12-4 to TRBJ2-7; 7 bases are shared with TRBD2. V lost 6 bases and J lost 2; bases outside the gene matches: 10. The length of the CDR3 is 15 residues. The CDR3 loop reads CASRSSGRHPYEQYF. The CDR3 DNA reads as TGTGCCAGCAGGAGCTCCGGGAGGCACCCCTACGAGCAGTACTTC.

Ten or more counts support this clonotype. CDR3 bases: TGTGCCAGCAGTGCCGACAGGGAAGAAGAGACCCAGTACTTC. It codes for CASSADREEETQYF. This sequence joins TRBV12-3 or TRBV12-4 and TRBJ2-5; 7 bases fit TRBD1. Losses at the gene ends were 5 bases for V and 3 bases for J; bases not matched to a gene: 6. CDR3 size: 14 residues.

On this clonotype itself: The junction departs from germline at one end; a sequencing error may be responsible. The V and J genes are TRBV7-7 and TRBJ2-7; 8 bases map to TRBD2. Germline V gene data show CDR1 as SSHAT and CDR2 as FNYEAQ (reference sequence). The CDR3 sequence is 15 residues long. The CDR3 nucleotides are TGTGCTAGCAGCTTAGTAGCGGGGAATCTCGGCGAGCAGTACTTC. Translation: CASSLVAGNLGEQYF.

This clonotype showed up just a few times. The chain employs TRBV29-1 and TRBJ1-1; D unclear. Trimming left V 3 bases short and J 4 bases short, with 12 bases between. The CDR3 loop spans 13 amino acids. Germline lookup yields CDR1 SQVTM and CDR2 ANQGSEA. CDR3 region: CSVDAGRRTEAFF. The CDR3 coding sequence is TGCAGCGTTGATGCCGGGAGGCGCACTGAAGCTTTCTTT.

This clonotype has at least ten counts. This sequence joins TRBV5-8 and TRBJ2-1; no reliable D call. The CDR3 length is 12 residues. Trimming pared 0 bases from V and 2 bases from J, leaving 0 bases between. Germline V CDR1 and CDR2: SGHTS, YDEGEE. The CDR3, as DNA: TGTGCCAGCAGCTTGGCCTACAATGAGCAGTTCTTC. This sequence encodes CASSLAYNEQFF.

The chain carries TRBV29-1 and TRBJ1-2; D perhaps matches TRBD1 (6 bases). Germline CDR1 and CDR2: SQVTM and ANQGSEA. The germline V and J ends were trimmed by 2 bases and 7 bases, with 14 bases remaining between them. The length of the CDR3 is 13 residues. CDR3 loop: CSVEMRGAAGYTF. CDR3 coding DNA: TGCAGCGTTGAAATGCGGGGGGCAGCTGGCTACACCTTC.

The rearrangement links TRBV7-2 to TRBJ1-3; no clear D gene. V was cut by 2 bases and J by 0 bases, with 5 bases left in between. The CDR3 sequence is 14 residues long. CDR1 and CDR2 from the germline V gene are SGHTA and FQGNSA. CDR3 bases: TGTGCCAGCAGCTTACAGGTCTCTGGAAACACCATATATTTT. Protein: CASSLQVSGNTIYF.

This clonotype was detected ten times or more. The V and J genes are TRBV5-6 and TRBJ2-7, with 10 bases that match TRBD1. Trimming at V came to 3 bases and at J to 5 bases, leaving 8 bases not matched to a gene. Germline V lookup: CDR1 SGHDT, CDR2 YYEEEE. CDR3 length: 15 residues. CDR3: CASSSGQGDLDEQYF. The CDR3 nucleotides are TGTGCCAGCAGCTCCGGACAGGGGGACCTCGACGAGCAGTACTTC.